These 15 T cell receptor beta chains came from one sample sequenced in a study of human T cells and chemical hapten exposure. From the RACE reads, TCRdb called clonotypes with MiXCR, one entry per CDR3 protein. Among some 250,000 distinct CDR3 sequences, roughly 7.7% were seen once, and the ten largest hold roughly 1.2%. Time point reported: pre-sensitization, week 0. The treatment is: therapeutic diphenylcyclopropenone sensitization with weekly scalp DPC. The sequencing used whole blood, collected in connection with sensitization to the hapten diphenylcyclopropenone (DPC). Source of these receptors: a man aged 18 to 29 with alopecia areata. Some clones in this sample may be carry-over from other donors' samples.

The chain has TRBV4-2 and TRBJ2-1; TRBD2 matches 9 bases. CDR3 length: 15 residues. The V and J ends lost 6 bases and 7 bases, in that order; junction bases with no gene match: 10. The V gene's germline CDR1 is LGHNA and CDR2 YNFKEQ. DNA for the CDR3: TGTGCCAGCAGTCCTAGCGGGAACGGGGGGAATGAGCAGTTCTTC. The encoded protein is CASSPSGNGGNEQFF.

The sample holds a few counts of this clonotype. The chain is built from TRBV5-1 and TRBJ1-5, with 10 nucleotides matching TRBD1. V trimming: 4 bases; J trimming: 3 bases; junction bases outside the gene matches: 7. The germline gives CDR1 SGHRS, CDR2 YFSETQ. This CDR3 is built from 16 residues. CDR3 coding DNA: TGCGCCAGCAGCCCAGCCGGGACAGGGGTCAATCAGCCCCAGCATTTT. Its protein product is CASSPAGTGVNQPQHF.

J is TRBJ2-1 and V is TRBV9, with TRBD2 matching over 9 bases. The V and J ends lost 1 base and 4 bases, in that order; junction bases with no gene match: 6. Germline V lookup: CDR1 SGDLS, CDR2 YYNGEE. The CDR3 is 16 residues long. CDR3 sequence (DNA): TGTGCCAGCAGCGTAAGACAAGCGGGGGGTTACAATGAGCAGTTCTTC. It is translated as CASSVRQAGGYNEQFF.

This chain uses TRBV6-2 or TRBV6-3 with TRBJ2-3, with D maybe TRBD2 (7 bases). CDR3 length: 15 amino acids. Looked up from germline, CDR1 is MNHEY and CDR2 is SVGEGT. Trimming took 2 bases from V and 5 from J, leaving 14 bases between them. The CDR3: CASSYPQGRGDTQYF. CDR3 in DNA: TGTGCCAGCAGTTACCCCCAGGGGAGGGGAGATACGCAGTATTTT.

This clonotype was counted a few times. The V call is TRBV19, the J call TRBJ1-5; D possibly corresponds to TRBD1 (6 bases). CDR1 LNHDA and CDR2 SQIVND come from the germline V gene (reference sequence). V dropped 4 bases and J dropped 0 bases, with 16 bases sitting between them. The CDR3 sequence is 17 residues long. CDR3 loop: CASSNPRGGGSNQPQHF. The DNA of the CDR3 is TGTGCCAGTAGTAACCCGCGAGGGGGAGGTAGCAATCAGCCCCAGCATTTT.

The sample holds a few counts of this clonotype. The CDR3 loop reads CASSHTGAGNIQYF. DNA for the CDR3: TGTGCCAGCAGCCACACAGGGGCGGGGAACATTCAGTACTTC. This rearrangement joins TRBV6-6 to TRBJ2-4; weak D call: TRBD1 (7 bases). Germline values: CDR1 MNHNY, CDR2 SVGAGI (reference sequence). The CDR3 length is 14 residues. Trimming left V 6 bases short and J 7 bases short, with 16 bases between.

V and J are TRBV7-3 and TRBJ1-1, with D unresolved. The V and J ends lost 9 bases and 4 bases respectively, with 12 bases between them. The CDR3 extends over 12 amino acids. Germline lookup yields CDR1 SGHTA and CDR2 FQGTGA. The CDR3 loop is CASLPRGTEAFF. As DNA, the CDR3 is TGTGCCAGTCTTCCTCGGGGCACTGAAGCTTTCTTT.

The chain recombines TRBV12-3 or TRBV12-4 with TRBJ1-5; weak D call: TRBD1 (5 bases). V was cut by 3 bases and J by 5 bases, with 17 bases left in between. The CDR3 is made up of 16 amino acids. As DNA, the CDR3 is TGTGCCAGCAGTTTGACCAAGGGACGGAGAGATCAGCCCCAGCATTTT. Its protein is CASSLTKGRRDQPQHF.

This clonotype showed up many times. J is TRBJ1-4 and V is TRBV4-3; D is undetermined. Per germline, CDR1 LGHNA and CDR2 YSLEER. This CDR3 comprises 16 residues. Between the trimmed V and J ends, which lost 2 bases and 4 bases, there was a span of 14 bases. The CDR3 DNA follows: TGCGCCAGCAGCCAAAATTCTCACGGGGATAATGAAAAACTGTTTTTT. Encoded protein: CASSQNSHGDNEKLFF.

This clonotype was observed a few times. The chain joins TRBV11-2 to TRBJ1-4, with 9 bases aligning to TRBD1. CDR1 and CDR2 from the germline V gene are SGHAT and FQNNGV. The CDR3 consists of 16 residues. Trimming cost V 5 bases and J 1 base; bases outside gene matches: 5. CDR3 sequence reads: CASSLDRGVTNEKLFF. CDR3 sequence (DNA): TGTGCCAGCAGCCTGGACAGGGGAGTAACTAATGAAAAACTGTTTTTT.

The chain links TRBV2 to TRBJ1-2; 8 positions agree with TRBD1. J lost 8 bases, V lost 3 bases, and 8 bases had no gene match. CDR3 length equals 14 residues. The germline V gene has CDR1 SNHLY and CDR2 FYNNEI. The CDR3 bases are TGTGCCAGCAGTGATTACCAGGGGGCACAAGGCTACACCTTC. Translation: CASSDYQGAQGYTF.

This clonotype was seen a few times. CDR3 sequence reads: CSARDVRENTGELFF. CDR3 DNA sequence: TGCAGTGCTAGAGACGTTCGGGAGAACACCGGGGAGCTGTTTTTT. The V gene is TRBV20-1, the J gene TRBJ2-2; D possibly corresponds to TRBD2 (5 bases). The V and J ends lost 0 bases and 1 base respectively, with 9 bases between them. The CDR3 consists of 15 residues. CDR1 DFQATT and CDR2 SNEGSKA come from the germline V gene (reference sequence).

The chain carries TRBV6-1 and TRBJ1-5, with D hard to call. Trimming removed 0 bases at V and 2 bases at J, with 11 bases between. Germline CDR1 MNHNS, CDR2 SASEGT. The length of the CDR3 is 16 residues. The CDR3 DNA is TGTGCCAGCAGTGAAGCGCACCCTTTTGGCAATCAGCCCCAGCATTTT. This gives the protein CASSEAHPFGNQPQHF.

The J gene is TRBJ1-1, the V gene TRBV20-1; D is unresolved. The V gene lost 6 bases and the J gene lost 0 bases, with 20 bases spanning the gap. The CDR3 consists of 16 residues. Per germline, CDR1 DFQATT and CDR2 SNEGSKA (reference sequence). The CDR3 coding sequence is TGCAGTGCGCCATACCAAGGGCAAAATCTGAACACTGAAGCTTTCTTT. Encoded protein: CSAPYQGQNLNTEAFF.

This clonotype came up a few times. The rearrangement joins TRBV6-6 to TRBJ1-1; D is undetermined. The CDR3 runs 11 residues. Germline V gives CDR1 MNHNY, CDR2 SVGAGI (reference sequence). V dropped 8 bases and J dropped 6 bases, with 10 bases sitting between them. CDR3 amino acids: CASVEFAEAFF. The CDR3 coding sequence is TGTGCCAGCGTAGAGTTCGCTGAAGCTTTCTTT.